These 13 T cell receptor beta chains came from one sample sequenced in a study of T cell changes during pregnancy in multiple sclerosis. Assay: immunoSEQ multiplex PCR; the TCRdb copy retains only in-frame clones and omits some. The data contain tens of thousands of clones, more than 85% of them singletons. The source material was CD8+ T cells from peripheral blood mononuclear cells, sampled after pregnancy. These receptors originate from a female donor with multiple sclerosis, enrolled in a pregnancy study.

This clone was seen just once. The chain links TRBV7-8 to TRBJ2-7; 7 nucleotides align to TRBD2. V dropped 1 base and J dropped 2; count of bases not matched to a gene: 5. Per germline, CDR1 SGHVS and CDR2 FQNEAQ. The CDR3 is 15 residues long. DNA of the CDR3: TGTGCCAGCAGCTTAGTGGGGGGGACCGCCTACGAGCAGTACTTC. Translating it yields CASSLVGGTAYEQYF.

This clone was picked up one time. J is TRBJ2-2 and V is TRBV28, with D possibly matching TRBD1 (5 bases). Trimming stripped 6 bases from V and 1 base from J, with 12 bases between. Per the germline V gene, CDR1 is MDHEN and CDR2 is SYDVKM. The CDR3 sequence is 15 residues long. CDR3 loop: CASSLGLGNTGELFF. CDR3 DNA sequence: TGTGCCAGCAGCCTGGGGCTAGGGAACACCGGGGAGCTGTTTTTT.

The chain links TRBV18 to TRBJ1-2, with 9 bases aligning to TRBD1. Germline-derived CDR1 and CDR2 are KGHSH and LQKENI. This CDR3 spans 14 amino acids. Trimming cost V 0 bases and J 8 bases; bases outside gene matches: 4. Here the CDR3 DNA reads TGTGCCAGCTCACCACCGACAGGGGGTCAGGGCTACACCTTC. Translating it yields CASSPPTGGQGYTF.

This clone was counted a single time. The rearrangement links TRBV30 to TRBJ2-7; no firm D call. The CDR3 has 12 amino acids. Trimming cost V 3 bases and J 4 bases, with 10 bases left between them. CDR1 is GTSNPN, CDR2 SVGIG, per germline (reference sequence). The CDR3 here is CAWRSVAYEQYF. In DNA form, the CDR3 reads TGTGCCTGGAGATCGGTAGCTTACGAGCAGTACTTC.

The CDR3 DNA follows: TGTGCCAGCAGTACACAGGGTGGCGAGCAGTACTTC. Residues: CASSTQGGEQYF. This rearrangement joins TRBV27 to TRBJ2-7, with D possibly matching TRBD1 (6 bases). Trimming removed 5 bases from V and 6 bases from J, with 11 bases in between. Germline V CDR1 and CDR2: MNHEY, SMNVEV (reference sequence). The CDR3 length is 12 residues.

CDR3 sequence (DNA): TGTGCTAGTGGGTCCGAGGGCTGGGACACTGAAGCTTTCTTT. The encoded protein is CASGSEGWDTEAFF. J is TRBJ1-1 and V is TRBV12-5; no reliable D call. V shed 6 bases and J shed 3 bases, with 14 bases lying between them. CDR1 is LGHNT, CDR2 FRNRAP, per germline. This CDR3 region has 14 residues.

The J gene is TRBJ2-7, the V gene TRBV13, with D perhaps TRBD1 (6 bases). Trimming took off 2 bases at V and 5 bases at J, with 13 bases between the two ends. The CDR3 is made up of 14 amino acids. Germline lookup yields CDR1 PRHDT and CDR2 FYEKMQ (reference sequence). CDR3 nucleotide sequence: TGTGCCAGCAGCTTAATGTCAGGGGTCCACGAGCAGTACTTC. Encoded protein: CASSLMSGVHEQYF.

The chain combines TRBV7-9 with TRBJ2-1; D may be TRBD2 (6 bases). The V gene lost 1 base and the J gene lost 3 bases, with 7 bases spanning the gap. CDR3 size: 14 residues. From germline, CDR1 is SEHNR and CDR2 FQNEAQ (reference sequence). The CDR3 is CASSLGGDYNEQFF. In DNA form, the CDR3 reads TGTGCCAGCAGCTTAGGCGGGGACTACAATGAGCAGTTCTTC.

The chain combines TRBV9 with TRBJ1-2; TRBD1 matches 12 bases. Germline-derived CDR1 and CDR2 are SGDLS and YYNGEE. V was pared by 3 bases and J by 4 bases, with 13 bases of the junction left unmatched. This CDR3 comprises 18 residues. CDR3 residues: CASSANRDRGQKSYGYTF. The CDR3 nucleotides are TGTGCCAGCAGCGCCAACCGGGACAGGGGGCAAAAATCCTATGGCTACACCTTC.

The chain recombines TRBV27 with TRBJ1-4; D not resolved. CDR1 is MNHEY and CDR2 is SMNVEV in the germline V gene (reference sequence). Trimming took off 3 bases at V and 0 bases at J, with 8 bases between the two ends. The length of the CDR3 is 15 residues. The DNA for the CDR3 is TGTGCCAGCAGTTTTTCCCCGGCAACTAATGAAAAACTGTTTTTT. As protein: CASSFSPATNEKLFF.

The chain employs TRBV9 and TRBJ2-3, with TRBD2 matching 10 bases. The CDR3 runs 15 residues. Germline CDR1 and CDR2: SGDLS and YYNGEE. The V and J ends lost 4 bases and 5 bases, in that order; junction bases with no gene match: 7. For the CDR3, the DNA is TGTGCCAGCAGCCCTAGCGGGGGTTCCATAGATACGCAGTATTTT. Amino acid sequence: CASSPSGGSIDTQYF.

The rearrangement links TRBV27 to TRBJ2-3; 11 nucleotides match TRBD2. The CDR3 length is 17 residues. The trim removed 4 bases at V and 4 bases at J, leaving 10 bases unmatched. Germline V gives CDR1 MNHEY, CDR2 SMNVEV (reference sequence). CDR3: CASSSYSGRAGADTQYF. The CDR3 DNA reads TGTGCCAGCAGTTCCTATAGCGGGAGGGCCGGGGCAGATACGCAGTATTTT.

This chain's CDR3 is CASSAFRGANEKLFF. The CDR3 DNA reads as TGTGCCAGCAGTGCCTTCAGGGGAGCTAATGAAAAACTGTTTTTT. The J gene is TRBJ1-4, the V gene TRBV2; possibly TRBD1 for D (6 bases). Germline loops: CDR1 SNHLY, CDR2 FYNNEI. The V gene lost 4 bases and the J gene lost 3 bases, with 12 bases spanning the gap. The CDR3 runs to 15 residues.